The T cell receptor beta chain described here comes from a study of blood T cell repertoires in COVID-19. Study summary: Donors in the United States, Italy and Spain gave samples during acute or convalescent COVID-19. PBMCs, B-cell-depleted T cells, or T cells provided the cDNA or gDNA that made up the material.

This CDR3 spans 14 amino acids. With 0 bases removed from V and 1 base from J, the gap between germline ends came to 7 bases. Germline assignment: CDR1 LNHNV and CDR2 YYDKDF (reference sequence). Original processing methods: Researchers report that nucleated cell counts were estimated from reference gene primer amplification. Using immunoSEQ multiplex PCR, the repertoire was profiled, and TCRdb retains in-frame clones only, with some absent. From that table come the V and J calls and clone size; the DNA was used to work out D and trimming. The table records approximately 73,000 clones, 86% of them present only once.

The rearrangement uses TRBV15 and TRBJ2-7; D may be TRBD1 (5 bases). The TCR originated in a woman in her fifties or sixties with acute or convalescent COVID-19. The specimen sequenced was peripheral blood. As DNA, the CDR3 is TGTGCCACCAGCAGAGAGGACAATTCCTACGAGCAGTACTTC. Encoded protein: CATSREDNSYEQYF. Drawing the rest from reference TRBV15 and TRBJ2-7, the complete variable domain is DAMVIQNPRYQVTQFGKPVTLSCSQTLNHNVMYWYQQKSSQAPKLLFHYYDKDFNNEADTPDNFQSRRPNTSFCFLDIRSPGLGDTAMYLCATSREDNSYEQYFGPGTRLTVT.